This T cell receptor beta chain comes out of a study of T cell responses to AZD1222 COVID-19 vaccine. Study-level points and caveats: Clonal diversity was possibly underestimated, and white British individuals and females predominated among donors. Repertoire sampling occurred only after the peak T cell response. Only five or six AZD1222 recipients were seropositive at baseline.

J lost 4 bases, V lost 3 bases, and 6 bases had no gene match. CDR1 and CDR2 from the germline V gene are SGHTA and FQGNSA. This CDR3 region has 15 residues. Generated by immunoSEQ multiplex PCR, the TCRdb table keeps only in-frame clones and is missing some. The data hold 150,000 to 160,000 clones, with roughly nine tenths observed a single time. On this clone: The antigen is undetermined.

This chain connects TRBV7-2 to TRBJ1-1, with 9 bases matching TRBD1. This clonotype was obtained from an adult in good health. The source material was peripheral blood, sampled on day 0 of AZD1222 vaccination. CDR3 DNA sequence: TGTGCCAGCAGCTTGGGGACAGGGATGGCCACTGAAGCTTTCTTT. Translating gives CASSLGTGMATEAFF.